The clone carrying this T cell receptor beta chain was seen repeatedly, ten times or more. The data stem from a study of identical twins. The germline V gene encodes CDR1 LNHNV and CDR2 YYDKDF (reference sequence). The V segment lost 5 bases and the J segment 7 bases; nucleotides outside the gene matches: 3. This CDR3 has 14 amino acids. TCRdb ran MiXCR on the 5' RACE reads and lists one entry per CDR3 protein. Of hundreds of thousands of distinct CDR3 sequences listed, roughly an eighth are singletons. The data also belong to a second study, concerning yellow fever vaccine responses in identical twins.

This TCR came from a woman in her late teens or twenties in good health. The sample was CD8+ T cells sorted from blood. The rearrangement uses TRBV15 and TRBJ2-1; 12 bases line up with TRBD2. This CDR3 reads CATSPTSGRNEQFF. CDR3 coding DNA: TGTGCCACCAGCCCGACTAGCGGGAGAAATGAGCAGTTCTTC.